These 10 T cell receptor beta chains share one sample of origin, sequenced in a study of T-cell memory formation after mild COVID-19. TCRdb re-called the 5' RACE reads with MiXCR, one entry per CDR3 protein. The data contain about 440,000 distinct CDR3 sequences, 20% of them singletons. Sequenced: PBMCs or a T cell subset sorted from them (not recorded which). All receptors come from an adult woman who had mild COVID-19 (a few samples of this study predate the infection). Cell type and time point are not known.

Only a few counts were recorded for this clonotype. This chain uses TRBV11-3 with TRBJ2-1; weak D call: TRBD2 (6 bases). V gave up 1 base and J gave up 4 bases, with 11 bases separating them. Looked up from germline, CDR1 is SGHNT and CDR2 is YENEEA. This CDR3 has 15 amino acids. This CDR3 is CASSLGGDHYNEQFF. CDR3 bases: TGTGCCAGCAGCTTAGGGGGGGACCATTACAATGAGCAGTTCTTC.

The chain joins TRBV20-1 to TRBJ2-3; TRBD2 matches at 8 bases. The CDR3 length is 15 residues. Germline CDR1 DFQATT, CDR2 SNEGSKA (reference sequence). V trimming: 2 bases; J trimming: 2 bases; junction bases outside the gene matches: 6. CDR3: CSARSASGLTDTQYF. CDR3 nucleotide sequence: TGCAGTGCTAGATCGGCTAGCGGGCTCACAGATACGCAGTATTTT.

The V and J genes are TRBV6-5 and TRBJ2-7; D possibly corresponds to TRBD1 (6 bases). Germline V gives CDR1 MNHEY, CDR2 SVGAGI. The length of the CDR3 is 11 residues. V dropped 4 bases and J dropped 6 bases, with 7 bases sitting between them. CDR3 protein: CASSSGAEQYF. CDR3 in DNA: TGTGCCAGCAGTTCAGGGGCCGAGCAGTACTTC.

This chain uses TRBV5-1 with TRBJ1-2; D remains ambiguous. CDR1 and CDR2 from the germline V gene are SGHRS and YFSETQ. This CDR3 spans 12 amino acids. V lost 3 bases and J 8 bases, leaving 11 bases between the germline ends. Here the CDR3 DNA reads TGCGCCAGCAGCTCCTCCCTACAGGGCTACACCTTC. Translated, it gives CASSSSLQGYTF. Full variable domain (rest looked up from reference TRBV5-1 and TRBJ1-2): KAGVTQTPRYLIKTRGQQVTLSCSPISGHRSVSWYQQTPGQGLQFLFEYFSETQRNKGNFPGRFSGRQFSNSRSEMNVSTLELGDSALYLCASSSSLQGYTFGSGTRLTVV.

V gene TRBV10-3 combines with J gene TRBJ2-2; 10 bases agree with TRBD2. The CDR3 has 18 amino acids. Trimming cost V 2 bases and J 0 bases; bases outside gene matches: 6. Germline assignment: CDR1 ENHRY and CDR2 SYGVKD. The CDR3 DNA reads as TGTGCCATCAGTGAGCTACTAGCGGGACCCGCGAACACCGGGGAGCTGTTTTTT. This sequence encodes CAISELLAGPANTGELFF.

This clonotype was found many times. The germline gene is not matched at one end of the junction; a read error may be the cause. The chain is built from TRBV7-3 and TRBJ2-1, with D maybe TRBD1 (5 bases). There are 15 residues in the CDR3. Germline-derived CDR1 and CDR2 are SGHTA and FQGTGA. The CDR3 loop reads CASSHTGNSYDEQFF. The CDR3 region has the DNA TGTGCCAGCAGCCATACAGGTAACTCCTACGATGAGCAGTTCTTC.

The rearrangement uses TRBV6-5 and TRBJ2-7; TRBD2 aligns across 9 bases. The CDR3 extends over 15 amino acids. Losses at the gene ends were 0 bases for V and 6 bases for J; bases not matched to a gene: 6. CDR1 is MNHEY, CDR2 SVGAGI, per germline. This chain's CDR3 is CASSYSSGRFSEQYF. CDR3 DNA sequence: TGTGCCAGCAGTTACTCTAGCGGGAGATTCTCCGAGCAGTACTTC.

V usage is TRBV7-2 and J usage is TRBJ2-4; TRBD2 matches 7 bases. The CDR3 spans 17 residues. The junction had 7 bases not matched to a gene; V was cut back by 2 bases and J by 0 bases. Germline V lookup: CDR1 SGHTA, CDR2 FQGNSA. CDR3 DNA sequence: TGTGCCAGCAGCTTAACCCACGGGGGGAGAGCCAAAAACATTCAGTACTTC. Translating it yields CASSLTHGGRAKNIQYF.

This clonotype was observed many times. This chain joins TRBV12-3 or TRBV12-4 and TRBJ2-3; no definite D call. Trimming removed 4 bases at V and 4 bases at J, with 6 bases between. CDR3 length: 12 amino acids. CDR3: CASSSRSDTQYF. The CDR3 coding sequence is TGTGCCAGCAGTTCCCGGTCAGATACGCAGTATTTT.

The gene calls are TRBV11-3 and TRBJ2-1; 8 nucleotides agree with TRBD2. Per germline, CDR1 SGHNT and CDR2 YENEEA. Trimming cost V 8 bases and J 8 bases; bases outside gene matches: 14. This CDR3 comprises 15 residues. The CDR3 is CASGVSGSARDEQFF. The CDR3 bases are TGTGCCAGCGGCGTAAGCGGGAGTGCAAGGGATGAGCAGTTCTTC.